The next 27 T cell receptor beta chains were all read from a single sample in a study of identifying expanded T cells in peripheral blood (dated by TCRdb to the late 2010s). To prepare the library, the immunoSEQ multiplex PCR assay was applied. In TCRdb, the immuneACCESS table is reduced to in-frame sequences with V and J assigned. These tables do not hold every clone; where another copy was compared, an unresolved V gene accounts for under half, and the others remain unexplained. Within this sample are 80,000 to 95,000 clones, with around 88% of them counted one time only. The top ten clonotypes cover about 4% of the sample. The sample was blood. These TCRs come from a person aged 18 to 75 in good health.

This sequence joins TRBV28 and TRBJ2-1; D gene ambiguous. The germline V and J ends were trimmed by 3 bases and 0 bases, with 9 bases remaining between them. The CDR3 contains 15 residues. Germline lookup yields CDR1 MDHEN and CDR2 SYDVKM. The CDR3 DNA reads TGTGCCAGCAGTTTGGAACCGAGCTCCTACAATGAGCAGTTCTTC. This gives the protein CASSLEPSSYNEQFF. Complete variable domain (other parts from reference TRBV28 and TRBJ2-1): DVKVTQSSRYLVKRTGEKVFLECVQDMDHENMFWYRQDPGLGLRLIYFSYDVKMKEKGDIPEGYSVSREKKERFSLILESASTNQTSMYLCASSLEPSSYNEQFFGPGTRLTVL.

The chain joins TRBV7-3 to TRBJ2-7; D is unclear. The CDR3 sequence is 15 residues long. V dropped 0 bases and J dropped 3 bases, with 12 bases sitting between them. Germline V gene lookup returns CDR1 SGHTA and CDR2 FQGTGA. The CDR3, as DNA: TGTGCCAGCAGCTTAACGACGGATCCCGGCTACGAGCAGTACTTC. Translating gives CASSLTTDPGYEQYF.

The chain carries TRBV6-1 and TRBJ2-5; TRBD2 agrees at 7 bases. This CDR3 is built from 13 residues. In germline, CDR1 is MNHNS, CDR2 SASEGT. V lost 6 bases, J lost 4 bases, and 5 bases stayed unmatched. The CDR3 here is CASSPGLGETQYF. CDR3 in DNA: TGTGCCAGCAGCCCCGGACTAGGAGAGACCCAGTACTTC.

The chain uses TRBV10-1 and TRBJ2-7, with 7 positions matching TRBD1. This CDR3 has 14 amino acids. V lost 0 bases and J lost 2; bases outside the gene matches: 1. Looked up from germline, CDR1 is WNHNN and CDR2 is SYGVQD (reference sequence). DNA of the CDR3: TGCGCCAGCAGTGAGTCAGGGGGCCCCTACGAGCAGTACTTC. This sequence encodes CASSESGGPYEQYF.

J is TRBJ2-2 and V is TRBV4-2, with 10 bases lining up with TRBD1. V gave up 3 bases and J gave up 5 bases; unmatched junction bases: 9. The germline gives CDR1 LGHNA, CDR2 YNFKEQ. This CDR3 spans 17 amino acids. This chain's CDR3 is CASSHFSDRGPTGELFF. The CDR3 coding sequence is TGTGCCAGCAGCCACTTTTCAGACAGGGGGCCGACCGGGGAGCTGTTTTTT.

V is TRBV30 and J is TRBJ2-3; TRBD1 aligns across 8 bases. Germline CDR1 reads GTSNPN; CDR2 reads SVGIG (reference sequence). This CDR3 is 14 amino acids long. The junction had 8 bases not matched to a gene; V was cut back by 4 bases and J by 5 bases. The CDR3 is CAWNKGQAEDTQYF. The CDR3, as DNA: TGTGCCTGGAACAAGGGACAGGCTGAAGATACGCAGTATTTT.

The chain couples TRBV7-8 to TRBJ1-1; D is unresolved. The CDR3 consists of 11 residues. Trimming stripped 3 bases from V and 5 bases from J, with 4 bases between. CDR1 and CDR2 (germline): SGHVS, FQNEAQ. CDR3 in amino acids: CASSFGTEAFF. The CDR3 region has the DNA TGTGCCAGCAGCTTCGGGACTGAAGCTTTCTTT.

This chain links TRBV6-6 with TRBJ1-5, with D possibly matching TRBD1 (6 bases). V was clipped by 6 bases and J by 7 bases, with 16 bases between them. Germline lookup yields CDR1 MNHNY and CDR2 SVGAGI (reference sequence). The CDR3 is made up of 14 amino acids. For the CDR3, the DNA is TGTGCCAGCAGCCGAGGACAGCCCGACCAGCCCCAGCATTTT. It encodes CASSRGQPDQPQHF.

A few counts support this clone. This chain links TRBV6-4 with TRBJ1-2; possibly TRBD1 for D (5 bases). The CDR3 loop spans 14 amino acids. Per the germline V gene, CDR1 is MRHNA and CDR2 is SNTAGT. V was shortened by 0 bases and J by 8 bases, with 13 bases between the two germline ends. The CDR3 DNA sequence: TGTGCCAGCAGTGACTCGATCGGGGCCGGGGGCTACACCTTC. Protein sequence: CASSDSIGAGGYTF.

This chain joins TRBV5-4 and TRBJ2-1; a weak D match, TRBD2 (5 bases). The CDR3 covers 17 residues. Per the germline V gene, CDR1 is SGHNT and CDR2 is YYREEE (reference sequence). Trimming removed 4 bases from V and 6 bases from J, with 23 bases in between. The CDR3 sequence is CASSPPRRLASGNEQFF. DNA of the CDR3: TGTGCCAGCAGCCCACCCCGCAGGCTAGCATCGGGCAATGAGCAGTTCTTC. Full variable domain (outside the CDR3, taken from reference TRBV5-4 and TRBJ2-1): ETGVTQSPTHLIKTRGQQVTLRCSSQSGHNTVSWYQQALGQGPQFIFQYYREEENGRGNFPPRFSGLQFPNYSSELNVNALELDDSALYLCASSPPRRLASGNEQFFGPGTRLTVL.

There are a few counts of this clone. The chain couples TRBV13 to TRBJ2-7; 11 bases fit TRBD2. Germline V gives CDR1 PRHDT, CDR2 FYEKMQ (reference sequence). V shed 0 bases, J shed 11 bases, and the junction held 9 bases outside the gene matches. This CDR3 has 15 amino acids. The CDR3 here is CASSLGILAGAEKYF. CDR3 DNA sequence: TGTGCCAGCAGCTTAGGCATACTAGCGGGAGCGGAAAAGTACTTC.

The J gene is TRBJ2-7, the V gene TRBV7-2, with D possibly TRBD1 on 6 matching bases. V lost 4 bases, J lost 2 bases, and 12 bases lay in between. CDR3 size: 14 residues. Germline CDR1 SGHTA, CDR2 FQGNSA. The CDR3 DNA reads TGTGCCAGCAGCTCGAGGACAGCAACCTACGAGCAGTACTTC. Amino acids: CASSSRTATYEQYF.

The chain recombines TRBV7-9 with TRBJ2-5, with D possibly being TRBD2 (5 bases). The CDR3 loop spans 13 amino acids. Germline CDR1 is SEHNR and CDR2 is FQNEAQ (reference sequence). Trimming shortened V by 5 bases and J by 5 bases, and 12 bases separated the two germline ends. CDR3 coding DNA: TGTGCCAGCAGCCCCCGGGGTGGGGAGACCCAGTACTTC. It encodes CASSPRGGETQYF.

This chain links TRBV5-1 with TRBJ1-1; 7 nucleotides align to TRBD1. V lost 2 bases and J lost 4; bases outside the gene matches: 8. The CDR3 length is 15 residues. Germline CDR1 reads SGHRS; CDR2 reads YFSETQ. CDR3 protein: CASSLYYRGSTEAFF. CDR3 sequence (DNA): TGCGCCAGCAGCTTATACTACAGGGGATCCACTGAAGCTTTCTTT.

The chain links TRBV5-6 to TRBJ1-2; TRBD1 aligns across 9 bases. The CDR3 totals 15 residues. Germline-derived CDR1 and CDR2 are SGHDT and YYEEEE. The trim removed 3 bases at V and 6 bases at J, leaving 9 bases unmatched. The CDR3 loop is CASSSRQGEKDGYTF. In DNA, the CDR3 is TGTGCCAGCAGCTCACGACAGGGGGAAAAGGATGGCTACACCTTC.

CDR3: CTSRLAGSTDTQYF. CDR3 bases: TGCACCAGCAGACTAGCGGGGAGCACAGATACGCAGTATTTT. The V gene is TRBV1, the J gene TRBJ2-3; the D call TRBD2 from the table was never checked on the DNA. TRBV1 is recorded as a pseudogene. This CDR3 region has 14 residues.

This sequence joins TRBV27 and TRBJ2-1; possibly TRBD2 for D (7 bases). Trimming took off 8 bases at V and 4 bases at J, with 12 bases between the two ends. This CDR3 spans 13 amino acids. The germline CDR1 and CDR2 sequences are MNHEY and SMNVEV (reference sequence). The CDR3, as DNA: TGTGCCAGCGGGGAGGGACATTACAATGAGCAGTTCTTC. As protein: CASGEGHYNEQFF.

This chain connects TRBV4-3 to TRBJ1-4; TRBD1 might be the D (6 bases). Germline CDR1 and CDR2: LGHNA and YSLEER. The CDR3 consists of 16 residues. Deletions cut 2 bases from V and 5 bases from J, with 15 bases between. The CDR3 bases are TGCGCCAGCAGCCAAAGTATCCTAACAGGGAATGAAAAACTGTTTTTT. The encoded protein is CASSQSILTGNEKLFF.

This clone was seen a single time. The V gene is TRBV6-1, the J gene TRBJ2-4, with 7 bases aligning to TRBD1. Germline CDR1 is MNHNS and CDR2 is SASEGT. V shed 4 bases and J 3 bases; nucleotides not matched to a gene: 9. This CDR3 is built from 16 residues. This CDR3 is CASSAPQGDVKNIQYF. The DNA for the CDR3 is TGTGCCAGCAGTGCGCCCCAGGGGGACGTCAAAAACATTCAGTACTTC.

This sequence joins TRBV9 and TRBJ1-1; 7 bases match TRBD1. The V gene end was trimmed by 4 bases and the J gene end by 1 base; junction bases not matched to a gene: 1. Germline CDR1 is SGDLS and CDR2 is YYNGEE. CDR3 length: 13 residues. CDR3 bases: TGTGCCAGCAGCCGGGACAGGAACACTGAAGCTTTCTTT. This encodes CASSRDRNTEAFF. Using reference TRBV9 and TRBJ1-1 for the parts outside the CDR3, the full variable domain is DSGVTQTPKHLITATGQRVTLRCSPRSGDLSVYWYQQSLDQGLQFLIQYYNGEERAKGNILERFSAQQFPDLHSELNLSSLELGDSALYFCASSRDRNTEAFFGQGTRLTVV.

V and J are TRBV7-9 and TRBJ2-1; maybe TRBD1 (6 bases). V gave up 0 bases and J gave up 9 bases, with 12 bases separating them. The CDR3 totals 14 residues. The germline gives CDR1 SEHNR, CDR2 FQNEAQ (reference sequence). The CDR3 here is CASSLAGTSGEQFF. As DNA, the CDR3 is TGTGCCAGCAGCTTAGCAGGGACATCTGGTGAGCAGTTCTTC.

The CDR3, as DNA: TGTGCCAGCAGCTATAGCAATCAGCCCCAGCATTTT. Translation gives CASSYSNQPQHF. The rearrangement uses TRBV27 and TRBJ1-5, with D unresolved. Trimming took 6 bases from V and 0 from J, leaving 3 bases between them. This CDR3 is 12 amino acids long. Germline V gene sequence: CDR1 MNHEY, CDR2 SMNVEV (reference sequence).

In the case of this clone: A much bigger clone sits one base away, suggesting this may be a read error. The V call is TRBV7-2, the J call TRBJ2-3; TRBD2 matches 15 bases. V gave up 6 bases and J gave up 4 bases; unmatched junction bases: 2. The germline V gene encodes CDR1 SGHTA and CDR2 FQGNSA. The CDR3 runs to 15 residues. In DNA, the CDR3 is TGTGCCAGCAGTAGGACTAGCGGGGGGGCAGATACGCAGTATTTT. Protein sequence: CASSRTSGGADTQYF.

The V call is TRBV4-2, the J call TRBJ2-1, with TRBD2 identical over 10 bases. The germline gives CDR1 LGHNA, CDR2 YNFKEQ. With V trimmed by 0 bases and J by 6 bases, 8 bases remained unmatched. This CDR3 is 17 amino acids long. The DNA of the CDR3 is TGTGCCAGCAGCCAAGAAGGGGCCAGCGGGGGGGCCAATGAGCAGTTCTTC. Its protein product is CASSQEGASGGANEQFF.

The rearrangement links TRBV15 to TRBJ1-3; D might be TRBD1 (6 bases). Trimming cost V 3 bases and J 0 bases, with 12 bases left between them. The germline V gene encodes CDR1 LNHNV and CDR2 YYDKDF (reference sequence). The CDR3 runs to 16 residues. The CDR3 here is CATSRRGESSGNTIYF. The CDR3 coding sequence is TGTGCCACCAGCAGGAGGGGGGAGAGCTCTGGAAACACCATATATTTT.

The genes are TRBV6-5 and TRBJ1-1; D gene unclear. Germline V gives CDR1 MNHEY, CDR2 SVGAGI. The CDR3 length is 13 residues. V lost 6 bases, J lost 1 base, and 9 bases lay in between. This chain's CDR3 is CASRVVRNTEAFF. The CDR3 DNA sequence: TGTGCCAGCAGGGTTGTGCGGAACACTGAAGCTTTCTTT.

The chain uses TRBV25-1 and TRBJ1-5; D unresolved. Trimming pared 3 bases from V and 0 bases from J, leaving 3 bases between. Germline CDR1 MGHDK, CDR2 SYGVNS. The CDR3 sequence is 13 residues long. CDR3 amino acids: CASSDGSNQPQHF. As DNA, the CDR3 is TGTGCCAGCAGTGACGGTAGCAATCAGCCCCAGCATTTT.